A selection of T cell receptor beta chains follows, all from one sample in a study of blood T cells in healthy people across ages. TCRdb called the 5' RACE reads again in MiXCR, with one record for every CDR3 protein. The sample lists 450,000 to 700,000 distinct CDR3 sequences; 27% were seen once. Material: blood. These receptors all stem from a woman aged 70-85 years in good health. Both conserved end residues are part of each CDR3. A D gene is named only where the DNA matches it firmly. Only some rows state a clone size, as once, few, many or a class for expanded clones.

clone size	V gene	J gene	D gene	CDR3 DNA	CDR3 protein
many	TRBV19	TRBJ1-1	.	TGTGCCAGTACCGGGAACACTGAAGCTTTCTTT	CASTGNTEAFF
.	TRBV29-1	TRBJ2-6	.	TGCAGCGTTCAGGGGGGGGCCAACGTCCTGACTTTC	CSVQGGANVLTF
many	TRBV11-1	TRBJ2-7	.	TGTGCCAGCAGCTTCCGGGACGTGCTATACGAGCAGTACTTC	CASSFRDVLYEQYF
few	TRBV14	TRBJ1-2	.	TGTGCCAGCAGCCAAGGTTTACAGAATTATGGCTACACCTTC	CASSQGLQNYGYTF
.	TRBV7-2	TRBJ2-4	TRBD1	TGTGCCAGCAGCTTAGGGACAGGGAAAGGGAACATTCAGTACTTC	CASSLGTGKGNIQYF
many	TRBV7-7	TRBJ2-1	.	TGTGCGTCGGGAATCTCCTACAATGAGCAGTTCTTC	CASGISYNEQFF
few	TRBV7-9	TRBJ1-4	.	TGTGCCAGCAGCGCAAGGGCAACTAATGAAAAACTGTTTTTT	CASSARATNEKLFF
.	TRBV10-3	TRBJ1-3	TRBD1	TGTGCCATCACCAACGGACAGGGCCCCATATATTTT	CAITNGQGPIYF
.	TRBV11-3	TRBJ2-2	.	TGTGCCAGCAGCTTAATTCCCGGGGAGCTGTTTTTT	CASSLIPGELFF
few	TRBV12-3/TRBV12-4	TRBJ2-7	.	TGTGCCAGCAGTTTGGGTAGCCGGGGGGCCTACGAGCAGTGCTTC	CASSLGSRGAYEQCF
many	TRBV28	TRBJ2-5	.	TGTGCCAGCAGTTTGCCGACACCTGGGCAAGAGACCCAGTACTTC	CASSLPTPGQETQYF
few	TRBV5-1	TRBJ1-4	.	TGCGCCAGCAGCTTGAGCCCAGCAACTAATGAAAAACTGTCTTTT	CASSLSPATNEKLSF
.	TRBV20-1	TRBJ2-7	.	TGCAGTGCCAACTTGGGACGGCCCTACGAGCAGTACTTC	CSANLGRPYEQYF
.	TRBV20-1	TRBJ2-3	.	TGCAGTGCTAGTCCTGCTTCCCGGGGACTCCCAACAGATACGCAGTATTTT	CSASPASRGLPTDTQYF
few	TRBV7-2	TRBJ2-6	.	TGTGCCAGCAGCTCATGGACTGGTGGGGCCAACGTCCTGACTTTC	CASSSWTGGANVLTF
.	TRBV20-1	TRBJ1-6	.	TGCAGTGCTAGAGCCCGGGACCTTAGCTCCTATAATTCACCCCTCCACTTT	CSARARDLSSYNSPLHF
.	TRBV7-2	TRBJ1-1	.	TGTGCCAGCACCCGGATGGGGCTAAACACTGAAGCTTTCTTT	CASTRMGLNTEAFF
.	TRBV5-1	TRBJ1-3	.	TGCGCCAGCAGCTTACAAGGAATTGACTCTGGAAACACCATATATTTT	CASSLQGIDSGNTIYF
.	TRBV3-1	TRBJ2-3	.	TGTGCCAGCAGCCATGGGGCCCGGGTAGGAGATACGCAGTATTTT	CASSHGARVGDTQYF
.	TRBV6-1	TRBJ2-7	.	TGTGCCAGCCTCCGGGTTGGCAACGAGCAGTACTTC	CASLRVGNEQYF
few	TRBV20-1	TRBJ1-4	.	TGCAGTGCTAGAGATGAAATTCGAGGCGGGAAACTGTTTTTT	CSARDEIRGGKLFF
.	TRBV29-1	TRBJ2-1	.	TGCAGCGTTGACGGCAGGTTGAATGAGCAGTTCTTC	CSVDGRLNEQFF
.	TRBV29-1	TRBJ2-5	.	TGCAGCGTTGAGGCTAGGTTTCGAGAGACCCAGTACTTC	CSVEARFRETQYF
.	TRBV5-1	TRBJ2-5	TRBD1	TGCGCCAGCAGCGATACAGGGGGTATAGAGACCCAGTACTTC	CASSDTGGIETQYF
few	TRBV10-3	TRBJ2-2	.	TGTGCCATCAGTGAGCAAACCCCCGGGGAGCTGTTTTTT	CAISEQTPGELFF
few	TRBV7-2	TRBJ1-6	.	TGTGCCAGCAGCTTGAGGGAGGGGCACCCGAATTCACCCCTCCACTTT	CASSLREGHPNSPLHF
.	TRBV5-1	TRBJ2-1	TRBD2	TGCGCCACCTCTCGGGGGGAAGACTACAATGAGCAGTTCTTC	CATSRGEDYNEQFF
few	TRBV7-3	TRBJ2-3	.	TGTGCCAGCAGCTTAACGGGGGGGCGGCCTGATACGCAGTATTTT	CASSLTGGRPDTQYF
.	TRBV29-1	TRBJ2-3	TRBD2	TGCAGCGGACTAGGACTAGCGGGGGGCGTAGATACGCAGTATTTT	CSGLGLAGGVDTQYF
few	TRBV5-6	TRBJ1-2	.	TGTGCCAGCAGCTTGAAGGGTCGAGGAGAGGGAGGCTACACCTTC	CASSLKGRGEGGYTF
.	TRBV6-5	TRBJ1-1	TRBD1	TGTGCCAGCAGGTTTAGGGGGCACGGCACTGAAGCTTTCTTT	CASRFRGHGTEAFF
many	TRBV6-2/TRBV6-3	TRBJ2-1	TRBD2	TGTGCCAGCAGTTACCTAGCGGAAAACAATGAGCAGTTCTTC	CASSYLAENNEQFF
.	TRBV2	TRBJ2-3	.	TGTGCCAGCAGTGACGGAGATACGCAGTATTTT	CASSDGDTQYF
few	TRBV5-1	TRBJ2-1	TRBD2	TGCGCCAGCAGCTCCCTCAGCGGGGGGGCCTACAATGAGCAGTTCTTC	CASSSLSGGAYNEQFF
few	TRBV9	TRBJ1-3	.	TGTGCCAGCAGCGTAGGGGAGGGGTTCTCTGGAAACACCATATATTTT	CASSVGEGFSGNTIYF
.	TRBV12-3/TRBV12-4	TRBJ2-4	.	TGTGCCAGCAGCCCCATCGGGGGAGCCAAAAACATTCAGTACTTC	CASSPIGGAKNIQYF
.	TRBV12-3/TRBV12-4	TRBJ1-3	.	TGTGCCAGCAGACAGTACAGGGAGGGATCCGGAAACACCATATATTTT	CASRQYREGSGNTIYF
few	TRBV5-1	TRBJ2-1	.	TGCGCCAGCAGCTCAGGACCACCCGGGGAGCAGTTCTTC	CASSSGPPGEQFF
few	TRBV20-1	TRBJ2-5	TRBD2	TGCAGTGCTAGAACAACCGGGGGGCAAGAGACCCAGTACTTC	CSARTTGGQETQYF
.	TRBV5-1	TRBJ1-2	.	TGCGCCAGCAGCTTAGAAGGGGACCATGGCTACACCTTC	CASSLEGDHGYTF
.	TRBV29-1	TRBJ1-1	.	TGCAGCGTATTGTCAGGACAGACAAATTCCGAAGCTTTCTTT	CSVLSGQTNSEAFF
few	TRBV7-2	TRBJ2-1	.	TGTGCCAGCAGCTTAACAAGGGCCTACAATGAGCAGTTCTTC	CASSLTRAYNEQFF